The 12 T cell receptor beta chains below all came from one sample that was sequenced in a study of blood T cell repertoires in COVID-19. Produced via immunoSEQ multiplex PCR; TCRdb's table is partial and in-frame only. The sample gives approximately 100,000 clones, 92% of which show up once; more than 5% is in the top ten. Sequencing was performed on peripheral blood. These TCRs come from an older man with acute or convalescent COVID-19.

This clone appeared once. The rearrangement joins TRBV6-5 to TRBJ1-5; the D is unclear. This CDR3 contains 12 residues. With 2 bases removed from V and 7 bases from J, the gap between germline ends came to 6 bases. Germline lookup yields CDR1 MNHEY and CDR2 SVGAGI. The CDR3 DNA is TGTGCCAGCAGTTACGTGGGCCAGCCCCAGCATTTT. It is translated as CASSYVGQPQHF.

This clone was observed once. The rearrangement links TRBV6-5 to TRBJ2-2, with 7 bases matching TRBD1. Germline trimming cut 4 bases from V and 5 bases from J; bases unmatched to any gene: 10. CDR1 is MNHEY, CDR2 SVGAGI, per germline. The CDR3 loop spans 16 amino acids. The CDR3: CASSSPGQSFTGELFF. The DNA for the CDR3 is TGTGCCAGCAGTTCGCCGGGACAGAGCTTTACCGGGGAGCTGTTTTTT.

The V and J genes are TRBV5-1 and TRBJ1-5, with D perhaps matching TRBD1 (6 bases). Germline V gene sequence: CDR1 SGHRS, CDR2 YFSETQ. The CDR3 has 16 amino acids. The germline V and J ends were trimmed by 4 bases and 2 bases, with 16 bases remaining between them. The CDR3 bases are TGCGCCAGCAGCCTGAGCGGGACAACGGGCAATCAGCCCCAGCATTTT. Translation gives CASSLSGTTGNQPQHF.

J is TRBJ2-1 and V is TRBV25-1, with 9 bases identical to TRBD1. V gave up 6 bases and J gave up 4 bases; unmatched junction bases: 7. The V gene's germline CDR1 is MGHDK and CDR2 SYGVNS. The length of the CDR3 is 15 residues. CDR3 in amino acids: CASSLGQGMYNEQFF. The CDR3 DNA reads as TGTGCCAGCAGCCTGGGACAGGGAATGTACAATGAGCAGTTCTTC.

V and J are TRBV9 and TRBJ2-7; 8 nucleotides agree with TRBD2. The V and J ends lost 4 bases and 9 bases, in that order; junction bases with no gene match: 18. Germline V CDR1 and CDR2: SGDLS, YYNGEE. The CDR3 sequence is 16 residues long. The CDR3 is CASSPGGELFSGGQYF. CDR3 nucleotide sequence: TGTGCCAGCAGCCCTGGGGGCGAGCTTTTCAGCGGGGGGCAGTACTTC.

The chain couples TRBV12-5 to TRBJ2-2, with 9 bases identical to TRBD2. The CDR3 sequence is 17 residues long. The trim removed 2 bases at V and 12 bases at J, leaving 16 bases unmatched. The germline V gene has CDR1 LGHNT and CDR2 FRNRAP. This CDR3 reads CASGLSPASGDPGQLFF. As DNA, the CDR3 is TGTGCTAGTGGTTTGAGTCCGGCTAGCGGGGATCCCGGTCAGCTGTTTTTT.

The chain has TRBV5-1 and TRBJ2-5, with TRBD1 as a possible D gene (6 bases). Germline CDR1 SGHRS, CDR2 YFSETQ. V lost 4 bases to trimming and J lost 0 bases, with 10 bases between them. The CDR3 loop spans 14 amino acids. The CDR3 coding sequence is TGCGCCAGCAGCCCTGGGACAAACCAAGAGACCCAGTACTTC. Protein: CASSPGTNQETQYF.

V and J are TRBV28 and TRBJ1-2; 9 positions agree with TRBD1. Germline CDR1 and CDR2: MDHEN and SYDVKM. The J segment lost 2 bases and the V segment lost 5 bases, leaving 12 bases of the junction unmatched. The CDR3 is 17 residues long. DNA for the CDR3: TGTGCCAGCAGTCTCTACACAGGGGGCGCGAGGAACTATGGCTACACCTTC. Amino acids: CASSLYTGGARNYGYTF.

Here the CDR3 reads CASSQDAGEDTQYF. CDR3 DNA: TGCGCCAGCAGCCAAGATGCGGGGGAAGATACGCAGTATTTT. The rearrangement uses TRBV4-3 and TRBJ2-3; 7 nucleotides align to TRBD2. Germline V gene lookup returns CDR1 LGHNA and CDR2 YSLEER. Trimming cost V 0 bases and J 5 bases; bases outside gene matches: 2. The CDR3 is made up of 14 amino acids.

The chain recombines TRBV12-3 or TRBV12-4 with TRBJ2-3, with D possibly TRBD1 on 5 matching bases. This CDR3 region has 12 residues. Trimming cost V 6 bases and J 2 bases, with 6 bases left between them. Here the CDR3 DNA reads TGTGCCAGCAGGGACATCACAGATACGCAGTATTTT. Protein: CASRDITDTQYF.

V usage is TRBV5-1 and J usage is TRBJ2-1, with 7 bases aligning to TRBD2. The germline CDR1 and CDR2 sequences are SGHRS and YFSETQ. Trimming removed 2 bases from V and 6 bases from J; junction bases left unmatched: 14. The CDR3 contains 17 residues. CDR3 amino acids: CASSLDSSRGGTNEQFF. CDR3 nucleotides: TGCGCCAGCAGCTTAGATTCCTCACGCGGGGGAACCAATGAGCAGTTCTTC.

This clone was seen a few times. The J gene is TRBJ2-2, the V gene TRBV9, with D perhaps TRBD1 (6 bases). Germline loops: CDR1 SGDLS, CDR2 YYNGEE. The CDR3 spans 15 residues. V lost 4 bases, J lost 4 bases, and 14 bases lay in between. CDR3 nucleotide sequence: TGTGCCAGCAGCCGACAGGTATCGGCCACCGGGGAGCTGTTTTTT. This encodes CASSRQVSATGELFF. Looking up the rest from reference TRBV9 and TRBJ2-2 gives the full variable domain: DSGVTQTPKHLITATGQRVTLRCSPRSGDLSVYWYQQSLDQGLQFLIQYYNGEERAKGNILERFSAQQFPDLHSELNLSSLELGDSALYFCASSRQVSATGELFFGEGSRLTVL.